Listed here is a single T cell receptor beta chain. Its specificity is not known. The CDR3 runs to 15 residues. The V end lost 4 bases, the J end lost 2 bases, and 12 bases lay between the germline ends. The germline CDR1 and CDR2 sequences are SGHRS and YFSETQ. This specimen comes from a study of cytomegalovirus exposure and HLA in healthy donors. Study results and limitations: Presence/absence analyses took donor sequencing depth as roughly uniform. An ancestry cluster, one associated with Asian ancestry, reportedly showed fewer N-insertions than the approximately 650-donor mean in a later analysis. Because they were indistinguishable, some V segments, including TRBV6-2 and TRBV6-3, were excluded.

60 Vbeta and 13 Jbeta primers were used in PCR. TCRdb's copy holds only in-frame clones and misses some; the assay was immunoSEQ multiplex PCR. Seen here are fewer than 200,000 clones, 65% to 85% observed once, and the top ten hold roughly 4.5%. The TCR sequence derives from a woman aged 45 to 65 in good health and CMV-seropositive. The specimen was PBMCs. The V call is TRBV5-1, the J call TRBJ2-2, with D unclear. For the CDR3, the DNA is TGCGCCAGCAGCCCCAACTTCGAAAACACCGGGGAGCTGTTTTTT. Its protein is CASSPNFENTGELFF.